These 23 T cell receptor beta chains came from one sample sequenced in a study of shared clonotypes between healthy human individuals. Only in-frame clones appear in the TCRdb table, and some are missing; sequencing was by immunoSEQ multiplex PCR. Counted here are about 480,000 clones, nearly 80% occurring once; the ten biggest clones make up about 12%. The sample comprised PBMCs. The receptors were sampled from a middle-aged woman in good health. Some clones in this sample may be carry-over from other donors' samples.

About this clone itself: This sample includes further DNA sequences coding for the same CDR3. The genes are TRBV6-5 and TRBJ2-1, with TRBD2 matching over 16 bases. Germline V gives CDR1 MNHEY, CDR2 SVGAGI. V lost 5 bases, J lost 9 bases, and 4 bases stayed unmatched. The CDR3 has 15 amino acids. In nucleotides, the CDR3 is TGTGCCAGCAGTCCCGGGACTAGCGGGAGGGTTGAGCAGTTCTTC. Translating it yields CASSPGTSGRVEQFF.

The genes are TRBV6-1 and TRBJ2-1, with a tentative D call TRBD1 (5 bases). Trimming left V 2 bases short and J 16 bases short, with 15 bases between. From germline, CDR1 is MNHNS and CDR2 SASEGT. This CDR3 has 12 amino acids. The CDR3 sequence is CASSEFRSGRFF. CDR3 coding DNA: TGTGCCAGCAGTGAATTTCGGTCAGGGCGATTCTTC.

The chain links TRBV5-4 to TRBJ2-6; D remains unclear. CDR3 length equals 15 residues. V was trimmed by 0 bases and J by 0 bases, leaving 4 bases between them. Germline CDR1 SGHNT, CDR2 YYREEE (reference sequence). The CDR3 region is CASSLDISGANVLTF. CDR3 nucleotides: TGTGCCAGCAGCTTGGATATCTCTGGGGCCAACGTCCTGACTTTC.

There are a few counts of this clone. The chain recombines TRBV7-6 with TRBJ2-7; D may be TRBD1 (6 bases). Germline V gene data show CDR1 as SGHVS and CDR2 as FNYEAQ. The CDR3 totals 15 residues. Trimming cost V 1 base and J 2 bases, with 12 bases left between them. The CDR3 here is CASSLDDRSAYEQYF. CDR3 bases: TGTGCCAGCAGCTTAGACGACAGGTCAGCCTACGAGCAGTACTTC.

V and J are TRBV11-2 and TRBJ2-5, with D perhaps matching TRBD1 (6 bases). The CDR3 covers 15 residues. V lost 4 bases to trimming and J lost 2 bases, with 14 bases between them. Germline V gene sequence: CDR1 SGHAT, CDR2 FQNNGV. CDR3 amino acids: CASSSIYREQETQYF. The CDR3 nucleotides read TGTGCCAGCAGCTCAATATACAGGGAACAAGAGACCCAGTACTTC.

This chain connects TRBV30 to TRBJ1-6; a weak D match, TRBD1 (5 bases). Trimming removed 3 bases at V and 7 bases at J, with 13 bases between. The germline CDR1 and CDR2 sequences are GTSNPN and SVGIG (reference sequence). This CDR3 spans 14 amino acids. CDR3 sequence: CAWRRRDRNSPLHF. In DNA, the CDR3 is TGTGCCTGGAGGCGCCGGGACCGGAATTCACCCCTCCACTTT.

V usage is TRBV11-2 and J usage is TRBJ1-2; possible D gene TRBD1, 5 bases. Trimming removed 2 bases from V and 8 bases from J, with 15 bases in between. CDR1 is SGHAT, CDR2 FQNNGV, per germline. The CDR3 has 14 residues. In nucleotides, the CDR3 is TGTGCCAGCAGCTTAAACCTGGGACTCCCCGGCTACACCTTC. This codes for CASSLNLGLPGYTF.

The V call is TRBV2, the J call TRBJ2-5; D gene unclear. Trimming removed 4 bases at V and 1 base at J, with 10 bases between. The germline V gene encodes CDR1 SNHLY and CDR2 FYNNEI. This CDR3 is 14 amino acids long. In DNA form, the CDR3 reads TGTGCCAGCAGTGGGAGCAGAACCCAAGAGACCCAGTACTTC. Translated: CASSGSRTQETQYF. The full variable domain, in which reference TRBV2 and TRBJ2-5 provide the parts outside the CDR3, is EPEVTQTPSHQVTQMGQEVILRCVPISNHLYFYWYRQILGQKVEFLVSFYNNEISEKSEIFDDQFSVERPDGSNFTLKIRSTKLEDSAMYFCASSGSRTQETQYFGPGTRLLVL.

J is TRBJ2-7 and V is TRBV7-9; the match to TRBD2 covers 10 bases. Germline V gene data show CDR1 as SEHNR and CDR2 as FQNEAQ (reference sequence). Trimming removed 4 bases from V and 5 bases from J; junction bases left unmatched: 11. The CDR3 loop spans 16 amino acids. The CDR3 reads CASSSAAAGGPHEQYF. The CDR3 DNA reads as TGTGCCAGCAGCTCGGCGGCAGCGGGAGGGCCCCACGAGCAGTACTTC.

This clone was observed a few times. This rearrangement joins TRBV4-1 to TRBJ1-4; no firm D call. Trimming left V 4 bases short and J 8 bases short, with 14 bases between. The CDR3 sequence is 14 residues long. The germline CDR1 and CDR2 sequences are MGHRA and YSYEKL. This CDR3 reads CASSLQGSDEKLFF. DNA for the CDR3: TGCGCCAGCAGCCTCCAAGGGTCCGACGAAAAACTGTTTTTT.

Remarks on this clone: Other nucleotide sequences in the sample specify the same CDR3. The chain joins TRBV18 to TRBJ1-2; D is possibly TRBD1 (6 bases). The CDR3 runs 13 residues. V lost 3 bases and J 3 bases, leaving 8 bases between the germline ends. Germline V gene data show CDR1 as KGHSH and CDR2 as LQKENI. Here the CDR3 DNA reads TGTGCCAGCTCACCGGCAGGGGACTATGGCTACACCTTC. It codes for CASSPAGDYGYTF.

This clone showed up many times. The chain carries TRBV10-3 and TRBJ2-2, with D perhaps matching TRBD2 (6 bases). The germline CDR1 and CDR2 sequences are ENHRY and SYGVKD. Trimming left V 8 bases short and J 4 bases short, with 8 bases between. The CDR3 runs to 12 residues. The CDR3 DNA follows: TGTGCCATCGGGCGGGGCACCGGGGAGCTGTTTTTT. Its translation is CAIGRGTGELFF.

The chain links TRBV14 to TRBJ2-5; D is possibly TRBD2 (6 bases). This CDR3 is built from 21 residues. Germline V gene sequence: CDR1 SGHDN, CDR2 FVKESK. V dropped 5 bases and J dropped 7 bases, with 38 bases sitting between them. CDR3 protein: CASSVAKLEGTASTTPATQYF. CDR3 sequence (DNA): TGTGCCAGCAGCGTAGCGAAGTTGGAGGGAACAGCCTCCACCACCCCAGCGACCCAGTACTTC. The variable domain in full, with the rest retrieved from reference TRBV14 and TRBJ2-5, is EAGVTQFPSHSVIEKGQTVTLRCDPISGHDNLYWYRRVMGKEIKFLLHFVKESKQDESGMPNNRFLAERTGGTYSTLKVQPAELEDSGVYFCASSVAKLEGTASTTPATQYFGPGTRLLVL.

The gene calls are TRBV5-1 and TRBJ2-3; possibly TRBD2 for D (6 bases). The CDR3 loop spans 18 amino acids. Per the germline V gene, CDR1 is SGHRS and CDR2 is YFSETQ. The V and J ends lost 3 bases and 4 bases respectively, with 24 bases between them. CDR3 sequence: CASSSNPGLMRGSDTQYF. The CDR3 DNA reads TGCGCCAGCAGCTCCAACCCGGGACTCATGAGAGGGTCAGATACGCAGTATTTT.

The chain recombines TRBV5-1 with TRBJ1-1, with D unresolved. Germline V lookup: CDR1 SGHRS, CDR2 YFSETQ. V shed 1 base and J shed 1 base, with 14 bases lying between them. This CDR3 comprises 16 residues. Here the CDR3 DNA reads TGCGCCAGCAGCTTGCTACTGGCCGCAGGGAACACTGAAGCTTTCTTT. This sequence encodes CASSLLLAAGNTEAFF.

This clone has only a few counts. Here the CDR3 DNA reads TGTGCCAGCAGTTTAACCCCTGACAGCCATGGTACGCAGTATTTT. Protein sequence: CASSLTPDSHGTQYF. V and J are TRBV28 and TRBJ2-3, with D possibly TRBD1 on 5 matching bases. The V and J ends lost 2 bases and 8 bases respectively, with 17 bases between them. In germline, CDR1 is MDHEN, CDR2 SYDVKM. The length of the CDR3 is 15 residues.

In nucleotides, the CDR3 is TGTGCCAGCAGCTTGGCGGGGGGTTGGGATGAGCAGTTCTTC. Translating it yields CASSLAGGWDEQFF. The chain has TRBV5-4 and TRBJ2-1, with TRBD2 matching 7 bases. Losses at the gene ends were 0 bases for V and 8 bases for J; bases not matched to a gene: 5. This CDR3 spans 14 amino acids. Looked up from germline, CDR1 is SGHNT and CDR2 is YYREEE (reference sequence). The full variable domain, in which reference TRBV5-4 and TRBJ2-1 provide the parts outside the CDR3, is ETGVTQSPTHLIKTRGQQVTLRCSSQSGHNTVSWYQQALGQGPQFIFQYYREEENGRGNFPPRFSGLQFPNYSSELNVNALELDDSALYLCASSLAGGWDEQFFGPGTRLTVL.

The V call is TRBV20-1, the J call TRBJ1-2; no firm D call. Looked up from germline, CDR1 is DFQATT and CDR2 is SNEGSKA (reference sequence). V dropped 4 bases and J dropped 4 bases, with 7 bases sitting between them. The CDR3 runs 11 residues. CDR3 bases: TGCAGTGCTACAGCGATCTATGGCTACACCTTC. It yields the protein CSATAIYGYTF.

This chain links TRBV5-1 with TRBJ2-3; a possible D gene is TRBD2 (6 bases). With 3 bases removed from V and 2 bases from J, the gap between germline ends came to 10 bases. CDR1 SGHRS and CDR2 YFSETQ come from the germline V gene. CDR3 size: 14 residues. CDR3 DNA sequence: TGCGCCAGCAGCTGGGGCGGGAACACAGATACGCAGTATTTT. Translated: CASSWGGNTDTQYF.

The chain joins TRBV27 to TRBJ2-6, with TRBD1 matching 9 bases. The CDR3 has 18 amino acids. Germline CDR1 and CDR2: MNHEY and SMNVEV (reference sequence). J gave up 4 bases and V 2 bases, and 9 bases lay outside the gene matches. The CDR3 sequence is CASSLSPGTGMGANVLTF. CDR3 DNA: TGTGCCAGCAGTTTAAGCCCAGGGACAGGGATGGGGGCCAACGTCCTGACTTTC.

V gene TRBV7-6 combines with J gene TRBJ2-2; 8 nucleotides match TRBD2. With 1 base clipped from V and 5 bases from J, the junction kept 6 bases outside the gene matches. Germline V gives CDR1 SGHVS, CDR2 FNYEAQ. The CDR3 spans 16 residues. CDR3 region: CASSLVAGGWTGELFF. DNA of the CDR3: TGTGCCAGCAGCTTAGTTGCGGGAGGTTGGACCGGGGAGCTGTTTTTT.

The chain carries TRBV7-3 and TRBJ2-2; no clear D. Germline V gene lookup returns CDR1 SGHTA and CDR2 FQGTGA. CDR3 length: 14 amino acids. V lost 4 bases to trimming and J lost 0 bases, with 6 bases between them. DNA of the CDR3: TGTGCCAGCAGCTACCAAACGAACACCGGGGAGCTGTTTTTT. Encoded protein: CASSYQTNTGELFF. The full variable domain, in which reference TRBV7-3 and TRBJ2-2 provide the parts outside the CDR3, is GAGVSQTPSNKVTEKGKYVELRCDPISGHTALYWYRQSLGQGPEFLIYFQGTGAADDSGLPNDRFFAVRPEGSVSTLKIQRTERGDSAVYLCASSYQTNTGELFFGEGSRLTVL.

This rearrangement joins TRBV5-8 to TRBJ2-7, with 7 positions matching TRBD2. Trimming at V came to 0 bases and at J to 0 bases, leaving 6 bases not matched to a gene. Looked up from germline, CDR1 is SGHTS and CDR2 is YDEGEE. The CDR3 is 16 amino acids. CDR3 amino acids: CASSLGTSVSSYEQYF. The CDR3 DNA reads TGTGCCAGCAGCTTGGGTACTAGCGTAAGCTCCTACGAGCAGTACTTC.